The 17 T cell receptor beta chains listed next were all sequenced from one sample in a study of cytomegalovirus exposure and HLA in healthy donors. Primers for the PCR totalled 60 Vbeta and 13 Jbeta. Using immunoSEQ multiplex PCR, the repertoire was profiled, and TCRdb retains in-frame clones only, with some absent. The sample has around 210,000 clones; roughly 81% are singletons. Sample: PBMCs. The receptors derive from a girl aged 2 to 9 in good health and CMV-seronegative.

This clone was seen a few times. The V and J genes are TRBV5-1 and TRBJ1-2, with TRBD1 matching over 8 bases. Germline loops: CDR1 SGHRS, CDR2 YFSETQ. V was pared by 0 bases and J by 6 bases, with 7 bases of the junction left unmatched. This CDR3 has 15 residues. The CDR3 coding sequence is TGCGCCAGCAGCTTGGGGCGGACAGGGTTTGATGGCTACACCTTC. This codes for CASSLGRTGFDGYTF.

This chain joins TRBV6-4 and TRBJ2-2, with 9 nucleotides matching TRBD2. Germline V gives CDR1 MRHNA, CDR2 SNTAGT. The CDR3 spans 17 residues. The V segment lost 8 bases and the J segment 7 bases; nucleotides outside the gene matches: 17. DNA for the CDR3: TGTGCCAGCTCATCGCAGGGCGGGAGGGCCAATGGCGGGGAGCTGTTTTTT. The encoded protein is CASSSQGGRANGGELFF.

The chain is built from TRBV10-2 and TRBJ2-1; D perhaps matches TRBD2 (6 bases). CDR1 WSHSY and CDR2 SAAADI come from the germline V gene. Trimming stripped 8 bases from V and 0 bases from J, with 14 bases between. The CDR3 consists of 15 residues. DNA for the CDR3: TGCGCCAGCCGGTCGGGGGACCTCTCCTACAATGAGCAGTTCTTC. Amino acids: CASRSGDLSYNEQFF.

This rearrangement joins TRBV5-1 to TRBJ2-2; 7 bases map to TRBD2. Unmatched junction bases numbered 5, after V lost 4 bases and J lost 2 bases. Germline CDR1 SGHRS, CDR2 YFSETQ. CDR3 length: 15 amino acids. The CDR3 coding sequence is TGCGCCAGCAGCGGCCTAGCGGTAAACACCGGGGAGCTGTTTTTT. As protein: CASSGLAVNTGELFF.

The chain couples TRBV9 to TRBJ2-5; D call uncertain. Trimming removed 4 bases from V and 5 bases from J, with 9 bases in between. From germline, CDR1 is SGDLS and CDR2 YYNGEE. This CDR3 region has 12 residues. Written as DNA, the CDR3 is TGTGCCAGCAGCCGGAACGGGGAGACCCAGTACTTC. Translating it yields CASSRNGETQYF.

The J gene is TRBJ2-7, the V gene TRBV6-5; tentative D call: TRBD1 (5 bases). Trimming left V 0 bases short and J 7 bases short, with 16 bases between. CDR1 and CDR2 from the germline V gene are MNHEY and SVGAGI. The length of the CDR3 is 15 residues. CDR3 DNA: TGTGCCAGCAGTTACTCGGCAGGGCTCTCTGGGGAGCAGTACTTC. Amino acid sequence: CASSYSAGLSGEQYF.

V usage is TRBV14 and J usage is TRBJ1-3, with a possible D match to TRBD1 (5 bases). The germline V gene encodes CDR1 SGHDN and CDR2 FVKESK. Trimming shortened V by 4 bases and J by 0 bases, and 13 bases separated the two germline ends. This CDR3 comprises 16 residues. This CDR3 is CASSRRGLISGNTIYF. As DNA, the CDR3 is TGTGCCAGCAGCCGCCGGGGACTGATCTCTGGAAACACCATATATTTT.

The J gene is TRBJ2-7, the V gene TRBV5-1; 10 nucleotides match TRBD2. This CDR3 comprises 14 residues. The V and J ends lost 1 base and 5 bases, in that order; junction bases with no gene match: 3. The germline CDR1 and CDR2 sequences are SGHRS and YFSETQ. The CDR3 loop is CASSLSGGANEQYF. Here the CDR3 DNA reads TGCGCCAGCAGCTTGAGCGGGGGGGCCAACGAGCAGTACTTC.

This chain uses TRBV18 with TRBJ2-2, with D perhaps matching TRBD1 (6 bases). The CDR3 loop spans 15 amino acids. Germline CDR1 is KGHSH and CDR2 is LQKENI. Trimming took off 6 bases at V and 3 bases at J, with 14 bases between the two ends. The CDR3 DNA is TGTGCCAGCTCGTCCGACAGGACCCACACCGGGGAGCTGTTTTTT. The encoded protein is CASSSDRTHTGELFF.

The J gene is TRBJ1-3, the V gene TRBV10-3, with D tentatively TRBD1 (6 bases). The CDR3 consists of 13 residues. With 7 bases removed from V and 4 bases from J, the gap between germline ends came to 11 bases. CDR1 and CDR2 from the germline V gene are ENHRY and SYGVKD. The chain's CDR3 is CAINQGSGNTIYF. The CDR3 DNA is TGTGCCATCAACCAGGGGTCCGGAAACACCATATATTTT.

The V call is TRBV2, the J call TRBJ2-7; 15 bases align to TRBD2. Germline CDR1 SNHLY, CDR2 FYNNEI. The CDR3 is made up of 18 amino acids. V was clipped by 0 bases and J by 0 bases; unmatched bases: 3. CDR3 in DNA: TGTGCCAGCAGTGAAGCCGGGACTAGCGGGGGGAGCTCCTACGAGCAGTACTTC. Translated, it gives CASSEAGTSGGSSYEQYF.

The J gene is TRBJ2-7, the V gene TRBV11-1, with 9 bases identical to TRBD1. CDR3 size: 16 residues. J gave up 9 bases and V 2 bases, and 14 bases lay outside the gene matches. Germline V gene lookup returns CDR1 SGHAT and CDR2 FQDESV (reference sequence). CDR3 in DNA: TGTGCCAGCAGCTTAACCGCCGGGACAGGGAGTCTAGGGCAGTACTTC. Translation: CASSLTAGTGSLGQYF.

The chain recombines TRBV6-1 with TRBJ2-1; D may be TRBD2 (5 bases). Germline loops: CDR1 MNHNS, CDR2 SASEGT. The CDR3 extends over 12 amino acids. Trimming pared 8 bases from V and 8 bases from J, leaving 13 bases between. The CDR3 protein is CASRWGEDEQFF. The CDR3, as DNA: TGTGCCAGCCGCTGGGGAGAGGATGAGCAGTTCTTC.

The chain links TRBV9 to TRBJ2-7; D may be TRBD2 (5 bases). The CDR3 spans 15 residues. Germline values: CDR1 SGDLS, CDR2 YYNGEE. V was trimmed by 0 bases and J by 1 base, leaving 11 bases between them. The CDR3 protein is CASSVGGDMSYEQYF. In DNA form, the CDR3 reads TGTGCCAGCAGCGTAGGGGGAGACATGTCCTACGAGCAGTACTTC.

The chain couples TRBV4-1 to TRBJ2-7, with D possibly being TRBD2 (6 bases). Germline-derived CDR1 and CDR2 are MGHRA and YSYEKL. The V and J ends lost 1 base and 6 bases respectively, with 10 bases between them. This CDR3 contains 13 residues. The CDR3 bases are TGCGCCAGCAGCCAAGTCGCGGGGACCGAGCAGTACTTC. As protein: CASSQVAGTEQYF.

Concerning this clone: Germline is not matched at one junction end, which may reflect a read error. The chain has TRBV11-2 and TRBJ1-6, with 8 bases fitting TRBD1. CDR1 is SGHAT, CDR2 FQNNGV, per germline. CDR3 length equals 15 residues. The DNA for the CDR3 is TGTGCTAGCAGCTCCCGACAGGGGAGTAATTCACCCCTCCACTTT. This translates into CASSSRQGSNSPLHF.

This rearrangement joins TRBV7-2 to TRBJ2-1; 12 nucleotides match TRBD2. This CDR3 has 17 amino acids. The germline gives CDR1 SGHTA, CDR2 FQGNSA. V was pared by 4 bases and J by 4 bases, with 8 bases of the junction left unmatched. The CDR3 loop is CASSSYGLAGRYNEQFF. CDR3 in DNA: TGTGCCAGCAGCTCTTACGGACTAGCGGGGCGATACAATGAGCAGTTCTTC.